Following are 14 T cell receptor beta chains from one sample sequenced in a study of T-cell reconstitution after alpha-beta-depleted transplantation in children. Preparation of the TCRbeta library used unique molecular identifiers. Via MiXCR, TCRdb re-called the PCR reads, giving one row per CDR3 protein. The profile shows fewer than 400,000 distinct CDR3 sequences, just over 20% of them singletons. The sequenced sample was PBMCs from the stem cell graft donor, obtained from the stem cell graft. The receptors stem from a human donor who donated a stem cell graft to a child with acute myeloid leukemia.

In this sample, this clonotype turned up a few times. The chain joins TRBV12-3 or TRBV12-4 to TRBJ2-3; D might be TRBD2 (6 bases). The CDR3 totals 16 residues. V lost 3 bases and J lost 0, with 13 bases in between. CDR3 DNA sequence: TGTGCCAGCAGTTTCCTCGGAGGGCCTAGCACAGATACGCAGTATTTT. This encodes CASSFLGGPSTDTQYF.

This clonotype has more than one count but fewer than ten. The chain joins TRBV29-1 to TRBJ1-1; D is perhaps TRBD1 (6 bases). CDR3 size: 13 residues. The V end lost 4 bases, the J end lost 1 base, and 10 bases lay between the germline ends. Germline V gene data show CDR1 as SQVTM and CDR2 as ANQGSEA. CDR3 in amino acids: CSVGGGGNTEAFF. DNA for the CDR3: TGCAGCGTTGGGGGGGGCGGGAACACTGAAGCTTTCTTT. Based on the CDR3 plus reference TRBV29-1 and TRBJ1-1, the full variable domain is SAVISQKPSRDICQRGTSLTIQCQVDSQVTMMFWYRQQPGQSLTLIATANQGSEATYESGFVIDKFPISRPNLTFSTLTVSNMSPEDSSIYLCSVGGGGNTEAFFGQGTRLTVV.

This clonotype came up many times. The rearrangement links TRBV29-1 to TRBJ1-2; 8 bases agree with TRBD1. CDR3 size: 12 residues. The germline CDR1 and CDR2 sequences are SQVTM and ANQGSEA. Losses at the gene ends were 5 bases for V and 7 bases for J; bases not matched to a gene: 6. The CDR3: CSVKDRAGGYTF. For the CDR3, the DNA is TGCAGCGTTAAGGACAGGGCCGGTGGCTACACCTTC.

The chain couples TRBV11-2 to TRBJ2-1; D assignment may be TRBD1 or TRBD2 (6 bases each). V shed 3 bases and J shed 8 bases, with 26 bases lying between them. Germline CDR1 reads SGHAT; CDR2 reads FQNNGV. This CDR3 region has 18 residues. The CDR3 loop is CASSLGGLGTEEVHEQFF. CDR3 in DNA: TGTGCCAGCAGCTTGGGGGGCCTGGGGACGGAAGAGGTCCATGAGCAGTTCTTC. The variable domain in full, with the rest retrieved from reference TRBV11-2 and TRBJ2-1, is EAGVAQSPRYKIIEKRQSVAFWCNPISGHATLYWYQQILGQGPKLLIQFQNNGVVDDSQLPKDRFSAERLKGVDSTLKIQPAKLEDSAVYLCASSLGGLGTEEVHEQFFGPGTRLTVL.

The chain uses TRBV12-3 or TRBV12-4 and TRBJ2-3; 12 nucleotides align to TRBD2. The length of the CDR3 is 16 residues. J gave up 2 bases and V 7 bases, and 7 bases lay outside the gene matches. The CDR3 nucleotides are TGTGCCAGCACCATCGGACTAGCGGGGCACACAGATACGCAGTATTTT. Its translation: CASTIGLAGHTDTQYF.

This clonotype was counted only a few times. The gene calls are TRBV27 and TRBJ2-1; TRBD1 agrees at 10 bases. The trim removed 6 bases at V and 6 bases at J, leaving 14 bases unmatched. The CDR3 is made up of 17 amino acids. CDR1 and CDR2 (germline): MNHEY, SMNVEV (reference sequence). The CDR3 DNA sequence: TGTGCCAGCAGCTGGGCCGGGACAGGGGTTCGAGGCAATGAGCAGTTCTTC. Protein sequence: CASSWAGTGVRGNEQFF.

The V call is TRBV29-1, the J call TRBJ1-1, with TRBD1 matching over 11 bases. V shed 6 bases, J shed 5 bases, and the junction held 8 bases outside the gene matches. The germline gives CDR1 SQVTM, CDR2 ANQGSEA. CDR3 size: 14 residues. The CDR3 sequence is CSVPGQGAGTEAFF. For the CDR3, the DNA is TGCAGCGTCCCCGGACAGGGGGCGGGTACTGAAGCTTTCTTT. Full variable domain (remainder filled in from reference TRBV29-1 and TRBJ1-1): SAVISQKPSRDICQRGTSLTIQCQVDSQVTMMFWYRQQPGQSLTLIATANQGSEATYESGFVIDKFPISRPNLTFSTLTVSNMSPEDSSIYLCSVPGQGAGTEAFFGQGTRLTVV.

The chain carries TRBV27 and TRBJ2-1; D is perhaps TRBD2 (5 bases). CDR1 is MNHEY, CDR2 SMNVEV, per germline (reference sequence). V was trimmed by 3 bases and J by 7 bases, leaving 13 bases between them. The CDR3 has 14 residues. CDR3 bases: TGTGCCAGCAGTTTCCTCGGACTCCCGAATGAGCAGTTCTTC. As protein: CASSFLGLPNEQFF.

CDR3 loop: CASSPGTGFYNEQFF. The CDR3 bases are TGTGCCAGCAGCCCCGGGACAGGCTTTTACAATGAGCAGTTCTTC. The chain employs TRBV6-1 and TRBJ2-1; TRBD1 aligns across 8 bases. Germline V gene data show CDR1 as MNHNS and CDR2 as SASEGT. V was pared by 6 bases and J by 4 bases, with 8 bases of the junction left unmatched. The CDR3 runs to 15 residues.

The J gene is TRBJ1-2, the V gene TRBV6-6; D gene ambiguous. The CDR3 length is 13 residues. V lost 0 bases, J lost 3 bases, and 5 bases lay in between. CDR1 is MNHNY and CDR2 is SVGAGI in the germline V gene (reference sequence). The CDR3 spells CASSYSSDYGYTF. The CDR3, as DNA: TGTGCCAGCAGTTACTCTTCCGACTATGGCTACACCTTC.

A few counts support this clonotype. This chain links TRBV6-5 with TRBJ2-5; 8 bases map to TRBD1. The CDR3 totals 15 residues. V was clipped by 0 bases and J by 7 bases; unmatched bases: 7. Germline-derived CDR1 and CDR2 are MNHEY and SVGAGI. CDR3 sequence reads: CASSYSPRGTGTQYF. The CDR3, as DNA: TGTGCCAGCAGTTACTCCCCGAGAGGGACAGGGACCCAGTACTTC.

There are a few counts of this clonotype. The V and J genes are TRBV20-1 and TRBJ2-7; 13 bases align to TRBD2. The junction had 5 bases not matched to a gene; V was cut back by 5 bases and J by 4 bases. This CDR3 is built from 14 residues. Germline-derived CDR1 and CDR2 are DFQATT and SNEGSKA (reference sequence). CDR3 loop: CSARRTSGRYEQYF. CDR3 coding DNA: TGCAGTGCTCGACGGACTAGCGGGAGATACGAGCAGTACTTC.

The rearrangement uses TRBV11-2 and TRBJ2-5; maybe TRBD2 (5 bases). Per germline, CDR1 SGHAT and CDR2 FQNNGV. V lost 7 bases and J 2 bases, leaving 14 bases between the germline ends. The CDR3 is made up of 14 amino acids. The CDR3 DNA is TGTGCCAGCACCCTTGGAGCGGATCAAGAGACCCAGTACTTC. Residues: CASTLGADQETQYF.

This clonotype was observed a few times. The chain joins TRBV15 to TRBJ2-7; possibly TRBD2 for D (6 bases). The V and J ends lost 2 bases and 9 bases respectively, with 11 bases between them. Germline CDR1 reads LNHNV; CDR2 reads YYDKDF (reference sequence). The CDR3 is 12 residues long. The CDR3 DNA is TGTGCCACCAGCAGACCGCGGGACTCGCAGTACTTC. Its protein product is CATSRPRDSQYF.